This T cell receptor (beta chain) was documented in a study of cytomegalovirus exposure and HLA in healthy donors. As for the study in general: Of around 400 genotyped donors, roughly 76% grouped in the Caucasian-associated ancestry cluster.

A remark on this clone: Its antigen is as yet unknown.

General study points: Earlier analysis found most TCR beta V segments productive about 90% or about 30% of the time. A few chains tied to CMV proved CMV antigen-specific in vitro. The authors excluded some V segments, including TRBV6-2 and TRBV6-3, as indistinguishable.

Per the germline V gene, CDR1 is SNHLY and CDR2 is FYNNEI. V gave up 6 bases and J gave up 10 bases; unmatched junction bases: 13. CDR3 length: 15 amino acids. Primers for the PCR totalled 60 Vbeta and 13 Jbeta. Using immunoSEQ multiplex PCR, the repertoire was profiled, and TCRdb retains in-frame clones only, with some absent. The sample includes approximately 150,000 clones, 80% to 85% seen only once; the top ten take about 2.3%. V is TRBV2 and J is TRBJ1-4; TRBD1 matches at 8 bases. This receptor was obtained from a male donor in good health and CMV-seronegative. The sequencing input was PBMCs. CDR3 nucleotide sequence: TGTGCCAGCAGCCCTATGGACAGGGCCGTAGTAAAACTGTTTTTT. As protein: CASSPMDRAVVKLFF.